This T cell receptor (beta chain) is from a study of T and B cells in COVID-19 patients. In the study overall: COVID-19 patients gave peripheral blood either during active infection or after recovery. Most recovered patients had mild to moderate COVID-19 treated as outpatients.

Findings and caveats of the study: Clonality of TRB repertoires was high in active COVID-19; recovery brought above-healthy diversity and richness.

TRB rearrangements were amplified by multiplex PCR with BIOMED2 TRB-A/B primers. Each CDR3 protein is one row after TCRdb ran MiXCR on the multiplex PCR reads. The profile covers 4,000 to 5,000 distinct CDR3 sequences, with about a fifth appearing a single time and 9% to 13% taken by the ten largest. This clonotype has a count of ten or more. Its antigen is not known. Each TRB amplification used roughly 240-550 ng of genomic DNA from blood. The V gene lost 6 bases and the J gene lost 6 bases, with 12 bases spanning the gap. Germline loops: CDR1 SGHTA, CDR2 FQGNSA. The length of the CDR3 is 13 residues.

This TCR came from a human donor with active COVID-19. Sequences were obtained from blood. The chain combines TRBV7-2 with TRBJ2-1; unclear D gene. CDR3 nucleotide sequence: TGTGCCAGCAGACTTGTGCCCCTCAATGAGCAGTTCTTC. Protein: CASRLVPLNEQFF. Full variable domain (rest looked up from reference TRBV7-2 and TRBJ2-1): GAGVSQSPSNKVTEKGKDVELRCDPISGHTALYWYRQSLGQGLEFLIYFQGNSAPDKSGLPSDRFSAERTGGSVSTLTIQRTQQEDSAVYLCASRLVPLNEQFFGPGTRLTVL.